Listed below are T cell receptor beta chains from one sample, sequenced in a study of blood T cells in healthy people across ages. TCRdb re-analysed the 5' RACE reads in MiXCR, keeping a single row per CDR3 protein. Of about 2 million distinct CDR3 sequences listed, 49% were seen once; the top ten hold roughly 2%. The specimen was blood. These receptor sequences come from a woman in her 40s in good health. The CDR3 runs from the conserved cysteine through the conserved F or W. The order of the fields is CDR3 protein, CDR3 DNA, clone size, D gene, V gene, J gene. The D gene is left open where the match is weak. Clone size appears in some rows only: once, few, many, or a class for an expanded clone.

cdr3_aa: CASSFNRAWQYF
cdr3_nt: TGTGCCAGCAGTTTTAATCGGGCGTGGCAGTATTTT
clone_size: NA
d_call: NA
v_call: TRBV28
j_call: TRBJ2-3

cdr3_aa: CASSRWGGDSYEQYF
cdr3_nt: TGTGCCAGCAGCCGCTGGGGGGGGGACTCCTACGAGCAGTACTTC
clone_size: few
d_call: TRBD2
v_call: TRBV7-9
j_call: TRBJ2-7

cdr3_aa: CASSDPGQGLFYGYTF
cdr3_nt: TGTGCCAGCAGCGACCCTGGACAGGGACTTTTCTATGGCTACACCTTC
clone_size: NA
d_call: TRBD1
v_call: TRBV6-2/TRBV6-3
j_call: TRBJ1-2

cdr3_aa: CASSQDRQGSGTTMRQYF
cdr3_nt: TGTGCCAGCAGCCAAGATCGTCAGGGTAGCGGGACCACAATGAGACAGTACTTC
clone_size: NA
d_call: TRBD2
v_call: TRBV4-2
j_call: TRBJ2-5

cdr3_aa: CASSYTRGAHLQPQHF
cdr3_nt: TGTGCCAGCAGTTATACACGGGGGGCGCATCTCCAGCCCCAGCATTTT
clone_size: few
d_call: NA
v_call: TRBV6-9
j_call: TRBJ1-5

cdr3_aa: CASSQDWGGETQYF
cdr3_nt: TGCGCCAGCAGCCAAGATTGGGGCGGGGAGACCCAGTACTTC
clone_size: few
d_call: NA
v_call: TRBV4-3
j_call: TRBJ2-5

cdr3_aa: CASSYRDGHEKLFF
cdr3_nt: TGTGCCAGCAGTTACCGGGACGGACATGAAAAACTGTTTTTT
clone_size: NA
d_call: NA
v_call: TRBV6-5
j_call: TRBJ1-4

cdr3_aa: CSVELRDRQETQYF
cdr3_nt: TGCAGCGTTGAACTCCGGGACAGGCAAGAGACCCAGTACTTC
clone_size: few
d_call: TRBD1
v_call: TRBV29-1
j_call: TRBJ2-5

cdr3_aa: CASSSWGGAEETQYF
cdr3_nt: TGTGCCAGCAGCTCCTGGGGGGGGGCCGAGGAGACCCAGTACTTC
clone_size: NA
d_call: NA
v_call: TRBV3-1
j_call: TRBJ2-5

cdr3_aa: CASSQTSGGDTDTQYF
cdr3_nt: TGTGCCAGCAGCCAGACTAGCGGGGGGGACACAGATACGCAGTATTTT
clone_size: NA
d_call: TRBD2
v_call: TRBV4-2
j_call: TRBJ2-3

cdr3_aa: CASSLALRQIYSGANVLTF
cdr3_nt: TGTGCCAGCAGTTTAGCGCTGAGACAGATATACTCTGGGGCCAACGTCCTGACTTTC
clone_size: few
d_call: NA
v_call: TRBV12-3/TRBV12-4
j_call: TRBJ2-6

cdr3_aa: CASTQTGVGNTQYF
cdr3_nt: TGTGCCAGCACCCAGACAGGGGTTGGTAATACGCAGTATTTT
clone_size: few
d_call: TRBD1
v_call: TRBV27
j_call: TRBJ2-3

cdr3_aa: CALGDGAWSPLHF
cdr3_nt: TGTGCCCTGGGGGATGGGGCTTGGTCACCCCTCCACTTT
clone_size: many
d_call: NA
v_call: TRBV6-6
j_call: TRBJ1-6

cdr3_aa: CASSSLAENYGYTF
cdr3_nt: TGTGCCAGCAGCTCGCTGGCAGAGAACTATGGCTACACCTTC
clone_size: NA
d_call: NA
v_call: TRBV7-6
j_call: TRBJ1-2

cdr3_aa: CASSLYPGTGKTYEQYF
cdr3_nt: TGTGCCAGCAGTTTATACCCCGGGACAGGGAAGACCTACGAGCAGTACTTC
clone_size: NA
d_call: TRBD1
v_call: TRBV6-6
j_call: TRBJ2-7

cdr3_aa: CASSRDRQRSTEAFF
cdr3_nt: TGTGCCAGCAGTAGAGACAGACAGCGAAGCACTGAAGCTTTCTTT
clone_size: NA
d_call: NA
v_call: TRBV7-2
j_call: TRBJ1-1

cdr3_aa: CASQDRGFYTQYF
cdr3_nt: TGCGCCAGCCAGGACAGGGGGTTTTATACGCAGTATTTT
clone_size: NA
d_call: TRBD1
v_call: TRBV5-1
j_call: TRBJ2-3

cdr3_aa: CASSGQANNQPQHF
cdr3_nt: TGTGCCAGCTCCGGACAGGCGAACAATCAGCCCCAGCATTTT
clone_size: NA
d_call: TRBD1
v_call: TRBV18
j_call: TRBJ1-5

cdr3_aa: CASSLAGGRGGYTF
cdr3_nt: TGTGCCAGCAGTCTTGCAGGGGGAAGGGGGGGCTACACCTTC
clone_size: few
d_call: TRBD1
v_call: TRBV7-9
j_call: TRBJ1-2

cdr3_aa: CASSPRTALGKETQYF
cdr3_nt: TGTGCCAGCAGCCCGAGGACAGCCCTAGGAAAGGAGACCCAGTACTTC
clone_size: NA
d_call: NA
v_call: TRBV6-2/TRBV6-3
j_call: TRBJ2-5

cdr3_aa: CASSESTLLAVRGGEQFF
cdr3_nt: TGTGCCAGCAGTGAATCGACGCTCCTAGCTGTTAGGGGTGGTGAGCAGTTCTTC
clone_size: NA
d_call: NA
v_call: TRBV2
j_call: TRBJ2-1

cdr3_aa: CASSPLSGDTQYF
cdr3_nt: TGCGCCAGCAGCCCCCTCTCCGGGGATACGCAGTATTTT
clone_size: NA
d_call: NA
v_call: TRBV4-3
j_call: TRBJ2-3

cdr3_aa: CSARPASGGPDTQYF
cdr3_nt: TGCAGTGCTAGACCCGCCAGCGGGGGGCCAGATACGCAGTATTTT
clone_size: NA
d_call: TRBD2
v_call: TRBV20-1
j_call: TRBJ2-3

cdr3_aa: CASIQGFRTNTEAFF
cdr3_nt: TGTGCCAGCATCCAGGGTTTTAGGACGAACACTGAAGCTTTCTTT
clone_size: once
d_call: NA
v_call: TRBV7-2
j_call: TRBJ1-1

cdr3_aa: CASSLKSTRVEFF
cdr3_nt: TGTGCCAGCAGTTTGAAGTCCACCCGAGTGGAGTTCTTC
clone_size: NA
d_call: NA
v_call: TRBV27
j_call: TRBJ2-1

cdr3_aa: CASIRPGYNEQFF
cdr3_nt: TGTGCCAGCATCAGGCCAGGATACAATGAGCAGTTCTTC
clone_size: few
d_call: NA
v_call: TRBV12-3/TRBV12-4
j_call: TRBJ2-1

cdr3_aa: CASSGGDEQYF
cdr3_nt: TGTGCCAGCTCTGGGGGAGACGAGCAGTACTTC
clone_size: NA
d_call: NA
v_call: TRBV6-6
j_call: TRBJ2-7

cdr3_aa: CSARGTGEFGEAFF
cdr3_nt: TGCAGTGCAAGAGGGACAGGGGAATTTGGTGAAGCTTTCTTT
clone_size: NA
d_call: TRBD1
v_call: TRBV20-1
j_call: TRBJ1-1

cdr3_aa: CASSVLAGGWNEQFF
cdr3_nt: TGTGCCAGCAGCGTCCTAGCGGGGGGTTGGAATGAGCAGTTCTTC
clone_size: NA
d_call: TRBD2
v_call: TRBV9
j_call: TRBJ2-1